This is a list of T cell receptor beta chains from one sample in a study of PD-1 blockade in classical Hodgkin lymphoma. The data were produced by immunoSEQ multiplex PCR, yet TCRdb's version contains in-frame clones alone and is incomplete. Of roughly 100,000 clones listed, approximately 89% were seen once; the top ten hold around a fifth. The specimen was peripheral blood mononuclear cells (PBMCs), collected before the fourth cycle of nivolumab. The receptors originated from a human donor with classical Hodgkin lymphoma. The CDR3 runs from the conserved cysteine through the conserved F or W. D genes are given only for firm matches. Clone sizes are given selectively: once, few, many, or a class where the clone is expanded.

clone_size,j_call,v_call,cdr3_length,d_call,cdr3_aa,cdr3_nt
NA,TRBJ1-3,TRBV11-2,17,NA,CASSLTVPAGHTNTIYF,TGTGCCAGCAGCTTGACGGTCCCTGCAGGACATACAAACACCATATATTTT
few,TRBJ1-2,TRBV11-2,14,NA,CASTLTRTNYGYTF,TGTGCCAGCACCTTAACACGGACTAACTATGGCTACACCTTC
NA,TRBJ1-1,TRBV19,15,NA,CASSPRPGGDTEAFF,TGTGCCAGTAGTCCCCGCCCCGGGGGGGACACTGAAGCTTTCTTT
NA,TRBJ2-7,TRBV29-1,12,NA,CSVEDGTYEQYF,TGCAGCGTTGAAGATGGAACGTACGAGCAGTACTTC
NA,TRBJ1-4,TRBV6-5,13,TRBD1,CASRTGANEKLFF,TGTGCCAGCAGGACAGGGGCTAATGAAAAACTGTTTTTT
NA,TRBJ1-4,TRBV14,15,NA,CASSRRGNSHEKLFF,TGTGCCAGCAGTCGGAGGGGGAACAGTCATGAAAAACTGTTTTTT
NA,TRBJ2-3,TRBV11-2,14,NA,CASSSWGGTDTQYF,TGTGCCAGCAGCTCGTGGGGCGGCACAGATACGCAGTATTTT
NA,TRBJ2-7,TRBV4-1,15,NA,CASSQRVPWGHEQYF,TGCGCCAGCAGTCAGCGGGTACCGTGGGGCCACGAGCAGTACTTC
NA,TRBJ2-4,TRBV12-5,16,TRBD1,CASGPGTGDAKNIQYF,TGTGCTAGTGGCCCGGGGACAGGGGATGCCAAAAACATTCAGTACTTC
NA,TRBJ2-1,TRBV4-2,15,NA,CASSLSGPTYNEQFF,TGTGCCAGCAGCCTTAGCGGCCCAACCTACAATGAGCAGTTCTTC
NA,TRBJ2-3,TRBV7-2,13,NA,CASSEGRPDTQYF,TGTGCCAGCAGCGAAGGTAGACCCGATACGCAGTATTTT
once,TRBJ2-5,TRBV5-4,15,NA,CASSLNLWYQETQYF,TGTGCCAGCAGCCTCAACCTTTGGTACCAAGAGACCCAGTACTTC
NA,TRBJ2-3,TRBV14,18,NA,CASSPRSSGRGFTDTQYF,TGTGCCAGCAGCCCTCGGTCGTCTGGCCGGGGGTTCACAGATACGCAGTATTTT
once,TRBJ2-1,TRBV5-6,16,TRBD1,CASSLATRQGLREQFF,TGTGCCAGCAGCTTGGCCACGAGACAGGGGCTGCGCGAGCAGTTCTTC
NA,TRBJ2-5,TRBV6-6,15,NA,CASSPYRGGVETQYF,TGTGCCAGCAGTCCGTATCGGGGAGGTGTTGAGACCCAGTACTTC
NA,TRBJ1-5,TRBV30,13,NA,CAWSVGRDQPQHF,TGTGCCTGGAGTGTTGGCAGGGATCAGCCCCAGCATTTT
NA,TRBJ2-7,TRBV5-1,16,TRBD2,CASSPGPGLGLNEQYF,TGCGCCAGCAGCCCCGGGCCGGGACTAGGCCTCAACGAGCAGTACTTC
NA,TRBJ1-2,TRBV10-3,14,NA,CAISEFGKARGYTF,TGTGCCATCAGTGAGTTCGGCAAGGCAAGGGGCTACACCTTC
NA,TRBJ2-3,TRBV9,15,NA,CASTYRGAGTDTQYF,TGTGCCAGCACCTATAGGGGTGCGGGGACAGATACGCAGTATTTT
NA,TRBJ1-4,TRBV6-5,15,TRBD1,CASSYRDRVSEKLFF,TGTGCCAGCAGTTACCGCGACAGGGTTAGTGAAAAACTGTTTTTT
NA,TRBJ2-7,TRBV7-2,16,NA,CASSLDQVPSAYEQYF,TGTGCCAGCAGCTTAGACCAAGTCCCCTCAGCCTACGAGCAGTACTTC
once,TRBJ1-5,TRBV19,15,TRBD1,CASNPDREGGQPQHF,TGTGCCAGTAATCCAGACAGGGAAGGGGGTCAGCCCCAGCATTTT